Following are 15 T cell receptor beta chains from one sample sequenced in a study of a mutant IDH1 vaccine in newly diagnosed glioma. No antigen is known for these receptors. The data were produced by immunoSEQ multiplex PCR, yet TCRdb's version contains in-frame clones alone and is incomplete. This table holds about 68,000 clones, approximately 88% found once. As for time point: week 35, safety follow-up. All doses held 300 ug of mutant IDH1 20-mer peptide, with topical imiquimod. Sequencing used PBMCs, obtained from a glioma patient whose treatment included an IDH1 peptide vaccine. The receptor source for this set is a man younger than 30 with glioma.

This chain uses TRBV6-6 with TRBJ2-7; D not resolved. Between the trimmed V and J ends, which lost 4 bases and 7 bases, there was a span of 11 bases. From germline, CDR1 is MNHNY and CDR2 SVGAGI (reference sequence). This CDR3 is 12 amino acids long. For the CDR3, the DNA is TGTGCCAGCAGTTCGACGTTGTGGGAGCAGTACTTC. Encoded protein: CASSSTLWEQYF.

The V gene is TRBV6-5, the J gene TRBJ1-1; possibly TRBD1 for D (6 bases). Germline V gives CDR1 MNHEY, CDR2 SVGAGI. V was pared by 5 bases and J by 1 base, with 11 bases between. The CDR3 totals 14 residues. The CDR3 nucleotides are TGTGCCAGCAGTCGAGGCAGGGGGAACACTGAAGCTTTCTTT. It is translated as CASSRGRGNTEAFF.

J is TRBJ1-2 and V is TRBV7-9, with a possible D match to TRBD1 (5 bases). Germline V lookup: CDR1 SEHNR, CDR2 FQNEAQ (reference sequence). Trimming removed 5 bases from V and 2 bases from J, with 9 bases in between. The CDR3 length is 13 residues. The CDR3 DNA reads as TGTGCCAGCAGCCGGGGGTTCAACTATGGCTACACCTTC. This gives the protein CASSRGFNYGYTF.

The V and J genes are TRBV12-5 and TRBJ2-2; D not resolved. V dropped 4 bases and J dropped 4 bases, with 7 bases sitting between them. This CDR3 region has 13 residues. Germline V CDR1 and CDR2: LGHNT, FRNRAP. The DNA for the CDR3 is TGTGCTAGTGGTTATCTCCTCACCGGGGAGCTGTTTTTT. Translating gives CASGYLLTGELFF.

The chain carries TRBV18 and TRBJ1-2, with unresolved D. The CDR3 length is 14 residues. The V gene's germline CDR1 is KGHSH and CDR2 LQKENI. The germline V and J ends were trimmed by 2 bases and 8 bases, with 15 bases remaining between them. Written as DNA, the CDR3 is TGTGCCAGCTCACCATCGGCCAAAGCGAAAGGCTACACCTTC. Protein: CASSPSAKAKGYTF.

V usage is TRBV7-2 and J usage is TRBJ1-1; a weak D match, TRBD1 (6 bases). CDR1 and CDR2 from the germline V gene are SGHTA and FQGNSA. V lost 4 bases, J lost 5 bases, and 8 bases lay in between. The CDR3 loop spans 12 amino acids. The CDR3 DNA follows: TGTGCCAGCAGCTGGGACACGACTGAAGCTTTCTTT. This encodes CASSWDTTEAFF.

This chain links TRBV15 with TRBJ2-5; maybe TRBD1 (5 bases). The germline V and J ends were trimmed by 0 bases and 5 bases, with 13 bases remaining between them. This CDR3 spans 15 amino acids. From germline, CDR1 is LNHNV and CDR2 YYDKDF (reference sequence). The CDR3 sequence: CATSRDRGFEETQYF. The CDR3 bases are TGTGCCACCAGCAGAGATAGGGGTTTTGAGGAGACCCAGTACTTC. The full variable domain, with the rest looked up from reference TRBV15 and TRBJ2-5, is DAMVIQNPRYQVTQFGKPVTLSCSQTLNHNVMYWYQQKSSQAPKLLFHYYDKDFNNEADTPDNFQSRRPNTSFCFLDIRSPGLGDTAMYLCATSRDRGFEETQYFGPGTRLLVL.

The CDR3 region is CAWSVRWGARQRAPYGYTF. CDR3 nucleotides: TGTGCCTGGAGTGTAAGGTGGGGGGCTCGACAGCGAGCTCCCTATGGCTACACCTTC. The rearrangement uses TRBV30 and TRBJ1-2, with D maybe TRBD1 (6 bases). The V end was cut by 0 bases, the J end by 4 bases, with 27 bases between. The CDR3 is made up of 19 amino acids. The V gene's germline CDR1 is GTSNPN and CDR2 SVGIG (reference sequence).

The chain joins TRBV11-2 to TRBJ1-1, with a tentative D call TRBD1 (5 bases). V lost 3 bases and J 1 base, leaving 18 bases between the germline ends. CDR1 and CDR2 from the germline V gene are SGHAT and FQNNGV. This CDR3 has 17 residues. The CDR3 sequence is CASSFLFDSLGNTEAFF. The CDR3 region has the DNA TGTGCCAGCAGCTTCCTTTTTGACAGTCTAGGGAACACTGAAGCTTTCTTT.

This clone was found once. For the CDR3, the DNA is TGTGCCAGCTCACCACCAACAGGGAGGAACACTGAAGCTTTCTTT. Protein: CASSPPTGRNTEAFF. This chain joins TRBV18 and TRBJ1-1, with a tentative D call TRBD1 (6 bases). Trimming left V 0 bases short and J 1 base short, with 9 bases between. The CDR3 has 15 amino acids. Germline CDR1 is KGHSH and CDR2 is LQKENI.

The J gene is TRBJ2-7, the V gene TRBV13; TRBD1 agrees at 11 bases. J gave up 2 bases and V 7 bases, and 1 base lay outside the gene matches. In germline, CDR1 is PRHDT, CDR2 FYEKMQ (reference sequence). This CDR3 has 13 amino acids. The CDR3 spells CASTGQGAYEQYF. DNA for the CDR3: TGTGCCAGCACGGGACAGGGGGCCTACGAGCAGTACTTC. Looking up the rest from reference TRBV13 and TRBJ2-7 gives the full variable domain: AAGVIQSPRHLIKEKRETATLKCYPIPRHDTVYWYQQGPGQDPQFLISFYEKMQSDKGSIPDRFSAQQFSDYHSELNMSSLELGDSALYFCASTGQGAYEQYFGPGTRLTVT.

The V gene is TRBV19, the J gene TRBJ2-4, with 11 bases that match TRBD1. Germline CDR1 and CDR2: LNHDA and SQIVND (reference sequence). The CDR3 has 16 amino acids. The V and J ends lost 5 bases and 7 bases, in that order; junction bases with no gene match: 10. CDR3 sequence reads: CASSLGQGAMDNIQYF. CDR3 DNA sequence: TGTGCCAGTAGTCTAGGACAGGGGGCAATGGATAACATTCAGTACTTC.

The chain has TRBV6-5 and TRBJ2-1; possible D gene TRBD2, 6 bases. Germline V gene sequence: CDR1 MNHEY, CDR2 SVGAGI. The germline V and J ends were trimmed by 5 bases and 7 bases, with 18 bases remaining between them. This CDR3 contains 15 residues. The CDR3 DNA reads TGTGCCAGCAGTCATCAACCGGGAGACGAAAATGAGCAGTTCTTC. It yields the protein CASSHQPGDENEQFF.

The DNA of the CDR3 is TGTGCCAGCAGTGAGCGAGCGCTCTTCACAGATACGCAGTATTTT. As protein: CASSERALFTDTQYF. The chain is built from TRBV6-4 and TRBJ2-3; D gene ambiguous. Germline CDR1 is MRHNA and CDR2 is SNTAGT. The CDR3 spans 15 residues. With 3 bases removed from V and 2 bases from J, the gap between germline ends came to 12 bases.

The chain recombines TRBV14 with TRBJ1-3, with unresolved D. The germline gives CDR1 SGHDN, CDR2 FVKESK. The CDR3 has 15 residues. V lost 4 bases to trimming and J lost 0 bases, with 10 bases between them. CDR3 in amino acids: CASSPGLYSGNTIYF. DNA of the CDR3: TGTGCCAGCAGCCCCGGTCTATACTCTGGAAACACCATATATTTT.